This T cell receptor (beta chain) was documented in a study of T-cell reconstitution after alpha-beta-depleted transplantation in children. Germline values: CDR1 SQVTM, CDR2 ANQGSEA. V was cut by 2 bases and J by 5 bases, with 14 bases left in between. This CDR3 has 14 amino acids. Many counts were recorded for this clonotype. Antigen: not known. Construction of the TCRbeta library involved unique molecular identifiers. TCRdb independently ran MiXCR on the PCR reads; one entry per CDR3 protein. The sample consists of around 440,000 distinct CDR3 sequences, around 15% of them appearing once. Study outcomes and limitations: TCRbeta diversity was high at day 60 in some patients (a result of surviving recipient T cells and thymic progenitors). Alpha-beta T cells about two months after transplant reportedly derived from several hundred expanded graft clones. The main origin of T-cell counts and diversity one year after transplant was newly produced T cells.

This material consisted of PBMCs, mostly from graft donor cells, taken 360 days after TCRalphabeta/CD19-depleted stem cell transplant. This clonotype was sampled from a boy younger than two who had a stem cell transplant for Wiskott-Aldrich syndrome, so the T cells may come from the graft donor. The gene calls are TRBV29-1 and TRBJ2-3; weak D call: TRBD1 (6 bases). CDR3 in amino acids: CSVERPPRGDTQYF. The DNA for the CDR3 is TGCAGCGTTGAAAGACCCCCCAGGGGAGATACGCAGTATTTT.